Listed here are 5 T cell receptor beta chains from one sample, sequenced in a study of T cell responses to AZD1222 COVID-19 vaccine. Produced via immunoSEQ multiplex PCR; TCRdb's table is partial and in-frame only. The sample shows about 100,000 clones, more than 75% of them seen only once. Sequenced material: peripheral blood, taken on day 0 of MenACWY control vaccination. Receptor source: an adult in good health.

The chain couples TRBV7-9 to TRBJ2-1; D may be TRBD2 (5 bases). The CDR3 is 15 residues long. Germline loops: CDR1 SEHNR, CDR2 FQNEAQ (reference sequence). V was cut by 1 base and J by 0 bases, with 7 bases left in between. CDR3 DNA: TGTGCCAGCAGCTTAGTAGGAGGCTCCTACAATGAGCAGTTCTTC. It encodes CASSLVGGSYNEQFF.

The chain uses TRBV5-4 and TRBJ2-7; the D gene is possibly TRBD1 (5 bases). CDR3 length equals 14 residues. The germline V gene has CDR1 SGHNT and CDR2 YYREEE (reference sequence). Trimming pared 3 bases from V and 7 bases from J, leaving 17 bases between. This CDR3 is CASSSAGFVEEQYF. In DNA form, the CDR3 reads TGTGCCAGCAGCTCCGCAGGGTTCGTAGAGGAGCAGTACTTC.

This clone was observed a single time. The chain couples TRBV5-1 to TRBJ2-7, with 10 bases identical to TRBD1. The CDR3 runs to 16 residues. CDR1 SGHRS and CDR2 YFSETQ come from the germline V gene. With V trimmed by 3 bases and J by 2 bases, 8 bases remained unmatched. CDR3 protein: CASSWGGQGGTYEQYF. The DNA for the CDR3 is TGCGCCAGCAGCTGGGGAGGACAGGGGGGAACCTACGAGCAGTACTTC.

This clone was picked up a small number of times. V gene TRBV4-2 combines with J gene TRBJ2-2, with TRBD2 identical over 8 bases. Germline CDR1 and CDR2: LGHNA and YNFKEQ. The V gene end was trimmed by 0 bases and the J gene end by 3 bases; junction bases not matched to a gene: 6. This CDR3 region has 17 residues. This CDR3 is CASSQDWSGGHTGELFF. CDR3 nucleotides: TGTGCCAGCAGCCAAGATTGGAGCGGGGGCCACACCGGGGAGCTGTTTTTT.

This rearrangement joins TRBV23-1 to TRBJ2-7; 10 nucleotides match TRBD1. TRBV23-1 is assigned to the ORF class and has an uncertain function. The CDR3 length is 17 residues. With 6 bases clipped from V and 7 bases from J, the junction kept 18 bases outside the gene matches. The CDR3 DNA is TGCGCCAGCAGGGGGGGAGAGAACCCGGGACAGGGGCTGGAGCAGTACTTC. Its protein product is CASRGGENPGQGLEQYF.